The next 18 T cell receptor beta chains were all read from a single sample in a study of response to subunit inactivated influenza vaccine. One entry per CDR3 protein, called by TCRdb with MiXCR from the RT-PCR reads. Of over 150,000 distinct CDR3 sequences detected, roughly 10% appear once; the ten largest clones hold around 40%. The sample was CD8+ T cells sorted from PBMCs, taken 23 to 25 months after vaccination. The source is a man aged 50-75 years who received an inactivated influenza vaccine.

This clonotype was seen a few times. The V call is TRBV4-1, the J call TRBJ2-1; 9 nucleotides line up with TRBD1. The CDR3 loop spans 15 amino acids. Trimming cost V 4 bases and J 7 bases; bases outside gene matches: 8. Germline CDR1 is MGHRA and CDR2 is YSYEKL. The chain's CDR3 is CASSLRDRAENEQFF. Here the CDR3 DNA reads TGCGCCAGCAGCCTCCGGGACAGGGCCGAGAATGAGCAGTTCTTC.

This clonotype appeared a few times. The rearrangement uses TRBV7-2 and TRBJ2-5; the D gene is possibly TRBD2 (6 bases). The germline gives CDR1 SGHTA, CDR2 FQGNSA. The CDR3 runs to 17 residues. V was trimmed by 4 bases and J by 5 bases, leaving 23 bases between them. In nucleotides, the CDR3 is TGTGCCAGCAGCTCCGGGCCGGGCTGGATGGCGGGGGAGACCCAGTACTTC. It yields the protein CASSSGPGWMAGETQYF. Complete variable domain (other parts from reference TRBV7-2 and TRBJ2-5): GAGVSQSPSNKVTEKGKDVELRCDPISGHTALYWYRQSLGQGLEFLIYFQGNSAPDKSGLPSDRFSAERTGGSVSTLTIQRTQQEDSAVYLCASSSGPGWMAGETQYFGPGTRLLVL.

This clonotype appeared a few times. The rearrangement links TRBV3-1 to TRBJ1-2; D possibly corresponds to TRBD1 (5 bases). Trimming cost V 1 base and J 4 bases, with 10 bases left between them. Germline lookup yields CDR1 LGHDT and CDR2 YNNKEL (reference sequence). CDR3 length: 14 residues. The CDR3 DNA follows: TGTGCCAGCAGCCAAGCCGGGACGTTCTATGGCTACACCTTC. Residues: CASSQAGTFYGYTF.

The chain joins TRBV7-2 to TRBJ1-3; D is ambiguous. The CDR3 runs 15 residues. V was clipped by 5 bases and J by 4 bases, with 15 bases between them. Germline V lookup: CDR1 SGHTA, CDR2 FQGNSA. CDR3 amino acids: CASSPGPFLGNTIYF. CDR3 bases: TGTGCCAGCAGCCCAGGACCTTTCTTGGGAAACACCATATATTTT.

A remark on this clonotype: A much larger clone differs from this one at a single base, so this may be a read error. The genes are TRBV4-3 and TRBJ2-1; D is ambiguous. In germline, CDR1 is LGHNA, CDR2 YSLEER. CDR3 size: 12 residues. The CDR3 here is CASSQSYNEQLF. CDR3 DNA sequence: TGCGCCAGCAGCCAATCCTATAATGAGCAGCTCTTC.

This clonotype was seen more than once but under ten times. The V call is TRBV9, the J call TRBJ2-2; D is ambiguous. CDR1 is SGDLS, CDR2 YYNGEE, per germline. The CDR3 consists of 16 residues. V was pared by 0 bases and J by 5 bases, with 14 bases between. The CDR3 sequence is CASSVDMGYQTGELFF. CDR3 DNA sequence: TGTGCCAGCAGCGTAGATATGGGCTACCAAACCGGGGAGCTGTTTTTT.

This clonotype has more than one count but fewer than ten. V usage is TRBV9 and J usage is TRBJ2-1, with 7 bases lining up with TRBD2. V shed 9 bases, J shed 4 bases, and the junction held 13 bases outside the gene matches. Germline V gene sequence: CDR1 SGDLS, CDR2 YYNGEE. The CDR3 contains 15 residues. CDR3 loop: CATSGASGKYNEQFF. The CDR3 DNA is TGTGCCACCTCCGGAGCCAGCGGGAAATACAATGAGCAGTTCTTC.

This clonotype was seen a few times. V is TRBV6-5 and J is TRBJ1-1, with a possible D match to TRBD1 (5 bases). The CDR3 loop spans 16 amino acids. Looked up from germline, CDR1 is MNHEY and CDR2 is SVGAGI. V was shortened by 0 bases and J by 2 bases, with 13 bases between the two germline ends. The CDR3 DNA follows: TGTGCCAGCAGTTACTCGACAACTGGGACCAACACTGAAGCTTTCTTT. It translates to CASSYSTTGTNTEAFF.

This clonotype was observed a handful of times. The gene calls are TRBV5-6 and TRBJ2-1, with 10 bases aligning to TRBD1. The CDR3 contains 15 residues. The V segment lost 4 bases and the J segment 2 bases; nucleotides outside the gene matches: 3. Per germline, CDR1 SGHDT and CDR2 YYEEEE. In DNA, the CDR3 is TGTGCCAGCAGCGGACAGGGGGAGACCTACAATGAGCAGTTCTTC. It encodes CASSGQGETYNEQFF. The entire variable domain, with the rest obtained from reference TRBV5-6 and TRBJ2-1, is as follows: DAGVTQSPTHLIKTRGQQVTLRCSPKSGHDTVSWYQQALGQGPQFIFQYYEEEERQRGNFPDRFSGHQFPNYSSELNVNALLLGDSALYLCASSGQGETYNEQFFGPGTRLTVL.

This rearrangement joins TRBV7-6 to TRBJ2-1; 10 nucleotides align to TRBD2. This CDR3 is built from 20 residues. In germline, CDR1 is SGHVS, CDR2 FNYEAQ. J gave up 0 bases and V 1 base, and 12 bases lay outside the gene matches. The CDR3 here is CASSLGVAGGIPGSYNEQFF. CDR3 bases: TGTGCCAGCAGCTTAGGGGTAGCGGGGGGCATCCCCGGCTCCTACAATGAGCAGTTCTTC.

This clonotype appeared many times. This chain uses TRBV27 with TRBJ2-3, with a tentative D call TRBD2 (6 bases). V was trimmed by 8 bases and J by 15 bases, leaving 24 bases between them. Germline CDR1 and CDR2: MNHEY and SMNVEV (reference sequence). This CDR3 contains 13 residues. DNA of the CDR3: TGTGCCAGCGGAGACCTCCCCGGGACTTTTCTATATTTT. Translated: CASGDLPGTFLYF.

The chain carries TRBV28 and TRBJ2-7, with 9 bases lining up with TRBD1. This CDR3 is 15 amino acids long. Germline assignment: CDR1 MDHEN and CDR2 SYDVKM. The V gene end was trimmed by 3 bases and the J gene end by 5 bases; junction bases not matched to a gene: 8. CDR3 DNA: TGTGCCAGCAGTTTCGTCCGGGACAGGGCGGACGAGCAGTACTTC. This encodes CASSFVRDRADEQYF. Based on the CDR3 plus reference TRBV28 and TRBJ2-7, the full variable domain is DVKVTQSSRYLVKRTGEKVFLECVQDMDHENMFWYRQDPGLGLRLIYFSYDVKMKEKGDIPEGYSVSREKKERFSLILESASTNQTSMYLCASSFVRDRADEQYFGPGTRLTVT.

This clonotype was detected only a few times. The V and J genes are TRBV7-9 and TRBJ2-1; 9 bases map to TRBD1. Germline V gives CDR1 SEHNR, CDR2 FQNEAQ (reference sequence). The CDR3 length is 15 residues. With 3 bases clipped from V and 4 bases from J, the junction kept 4 bases outside the gene matches. Written as DNA, the CDR3 is TGTGCCAGCAGCTTCCCCGGACAGGGGTACAATGAGCAGTTCTTC. Its translation is CASSFPGQGYNEQFF.

This sequence joins TRBV6-5 and TRBJ2-7, with D tentatively TRBD2 (5 bases). Looked up from germline, CDR1 is MNHEY and CDR2 is SVGAGI. The CDR3 has 14 residues. The germline V and J ends were trimmed by 2 bases and 6 bases, with 14 bases remaining between them. The CDR3 DNA reads as TGTGCCAGCAGTTACGAGGGAAATTTAGGCGAGCAGTACTTC. This codes for CASSYEGNLGEQYF.

This clonotype has ten or more counts. V is TRBV20-1 and J is TRBJ2-7; no definite D call. Germline values: CDR1 DFQATT, CDR2 SNEGSKA (reference sequence). The CDR3 totals 13 residues. V lost 0 bases, J lost 3 bases, and 9 bases lay in between. This CDR3 reads CSARDLGFYEQYF. The CDR3 coding sequence is TGCAGTGCTAGAGATCTTGGGTTCTACGAGCAGTACTTC.

The genes are TRBV4-3 and TRBJ1-2, with D uncertain. Trimming took off 1 base at V and 0 bases at J, with 15 bases between the two ends. The CDR3 is 17 residues long. Germline CDR1 LGHNA, CDR2 YSLEER. The CDR3 protein is CASSQVPSRQPNYGYTF. For the CDR3, the DNA is TGCGCCAGCAGCCAAGTGCCCAGTCGGCAGCCTAACTATGGCTACACCTTC.

This clonotype has at least ten counts. The chain recombines TRBV29-1 with TRBJ1-1; D is unclear. Trimming removed 2 bases at V and 3 bases at J, with 10 bases between. CDR3 length: 13 amino acids. Germline CDR1 reads SQVTM; CDR2 reads ANQGSEA. The CDR3 loop is CSVESDWDTEAFF. The CDR3, as DNA: TGCAGCGTTGAATCTGACTGGGACACTGAAGCTTTCTTT.

This clonotype has a handful of counts. The chain uses TRBV3-1 and TRBJ2-2, with D unresolved. This CDR3 contains 16 residues. The V gene lost 4 bases and the J gene lost 0 bases, with 12 bases spanning the gap. In germline, CDR1 is LGHDT, CDR2 YNNKEL (reference sequence). CDR3 sequence reads: CASSPIGRANTGELFF. DNA of the CDR3: TGTGCCAGCAGCCCCATTGGACGAGCGAACACCGGGGAGCTGTTTTTT.